This entry lists 6 T cell receptor beta chains sequenced from one sample in a study of blood T cell repertoires in COVID-19. Measured with immunoSEQ multiplex PCR; TCRdb has only the in-frame clones, and not every one. The top ten clones hold 7% to 9% of a sample with about 110,000 clones, more than 65% of them seen once. The sample taken for sequencing was peripheral blood. The source of these receptors is a woman older than 75 with active or convalescent COVID-19.

In its sample, this clone was seen a few times. V gene TRBV3-1 (or the pseudogene TRBV3-2) combines with J gene TRBJ1-6; TRBD1 matches 8 bases. The CDR3 contains 13 residues. The germline V gene encodes CDR1 LGHDT and CDR2 YNNKEL (reference sequence). Trimming took 6 bases from V and 10 from J; bases not matched to a gene: 5. The DNA of the CDR3 is TGTGCCAGCAGACGGACAGGGCGGTCACCCCTCCACTTT. Encoded protein: CASRRTGRSPLHF.

Concerning this clone: An end of the junction does not agree with germline; a read error may underlie this. Here the CDR3 reads CSAAGGDRAHF. CDR3 DNA sequence: TGCAGTGCCGCTGGCGGGGACAGGGCACACTTC. V gene TRBV20-1 combines with J gene TRBJ2-7, with 9 nucleotides matching TRBD1. This CDR3 is 11 amino acids long. CDR1 DFQATT and CDR2 SNEGSKA come from the germline V gene (reference sequence).

The chain couples TRBV27 to TRBJ1-5; 10 nucleotides align to TRBD1. This CDR3 is 14 amino acids long. Trimming cost V 6 bases and J 6 bases; bases outside gene matches: 5. The germline V gene has CDR1 MNHEY and CDR2 SMNVEV (reference sequence). This CDR3 reads CASRRQGAGQPQHF. CDR3 nucleotides: TGTGCCAGCAGACGACAGGGGGCGGGTCAGCCCCAGCATTTT.

This clone has only a few counts. This rearrangement joins TRBV28 to TRBJ1-5; the match to TRBD1 covers 8 bases. Germline V CDR1 and CDR2: MDHEN, SYDVKM. V lost 4 bases, J lost 2 bases, and 10 bases stayed unmatched. This CDR3 spans 17 amino acids. Here the CDR3 DNA reads TGTGCCAGCAGTTCCTCTACTGGGACAGGCCGCAATCAGCCCCAGCATTTT. It yields the protein CASSSSTGTGRNQPQHF.

This clone has just a few counts. The chain has TRBV2 and TRBJ2-1; TRBD2 is a possible D gene (5 bases). CDR1 SNHLY and CDR2 FYNNEI come from the germline V gene. The CDR3 extends over 12 amino acids. V was shortened by 7 bases and J by 3 bases, with 7 bases between the two germline ends. The CDR3 loop is CASKEVYNEQFF. CDR3 coding DNA: TGTGCCAGCAAGGAGGTCTACAATGAGCAGTTCTTC. Together with reference TRBV2 and TRBJ2-1, the CDR3 gives the full variable domain: EPEVTQTPSHQVTQMGQEVILRCVPISNHLYFYWYRQILGQKVEFLVSFYNNEISEKSEIFDDQFSVERPDGSNFTLKIRSTKLEDSAMYFCASKEVYNEQFFGPGTRLTVL.

This clone has only a few counts. The chain recombines TRBV4-1 with TRBJ2-7; weak D call: TRBD1 (6 bases). Trimming removed 0 bases at V and 0 bases at J, with 12 bases between. The CDR3 covers 16 residues. Germline assignment: CDR1 MGHRA and CDR2 YSYEKL. The CDR3, as DNA: TGCGCCAGCAGCCAAGATCGACAGGCTAGCTCCTACGAGCAGTACTTC. This gives the protein CASSQDRQASSYEQYF.